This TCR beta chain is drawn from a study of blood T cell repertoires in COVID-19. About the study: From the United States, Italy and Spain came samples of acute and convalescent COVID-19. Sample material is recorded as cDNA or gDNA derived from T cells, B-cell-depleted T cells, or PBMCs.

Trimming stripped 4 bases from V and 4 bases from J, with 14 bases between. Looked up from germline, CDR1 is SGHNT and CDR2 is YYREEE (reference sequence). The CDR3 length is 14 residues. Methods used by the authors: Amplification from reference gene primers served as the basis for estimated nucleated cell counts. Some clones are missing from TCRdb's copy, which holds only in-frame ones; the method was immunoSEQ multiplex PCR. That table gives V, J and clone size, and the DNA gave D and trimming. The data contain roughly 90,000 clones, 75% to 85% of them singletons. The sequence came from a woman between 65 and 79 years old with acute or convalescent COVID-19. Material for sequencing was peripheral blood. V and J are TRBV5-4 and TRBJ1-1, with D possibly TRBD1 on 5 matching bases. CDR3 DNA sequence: TGTGCCAGCAGCGCGGGACGGGTGCGCACTGAAGCTTTCTTT. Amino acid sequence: CASSAGRVRTEAFF.